The 13 T cell receptor beta chains below were found in one sample sequenced in a study of cytomegalovirus exposure and HLA in healthy donors. The PCR employed 60 Vbeta primers together with 13 Jbeta primers. Produced via immunoSEQ multiplex PCR; TCRdb's table is partial and in-frame only. The table records 120,000 or so clones, 70% to 85% of them present only once. The sample was PBMCs. These receptors came from a man aged 35-49 years in good health and CMV-seropositive.

The chain links TRBV11-2 to TRBJ1-2; the D gene is possibly TRBD1 (6 bases). Trimming removed 4 bases at V and 3 bases at J, with 9 bases between. Germline V gene lookup returns CDR1 SGHAT and CDR2 FQNNGV. The CDR3 runs to 13 residues. CDR3 sequence (DNA): TGTGCCAGCAGCTCGGACAGCTACTATGGCTACACCTTC. Its translation is CASSSDSYYGYTF.

This chain uses TRBV27 with TRBJ2-7; 8 positions agree with TRBD1. V gave up 6 bases and J gave up 6 bases; unmatched junction bases: 10. Germline CDR1 is MNHEY and CDR2 is SMNVEV (reference sequence). The length of the CDR3 is 14 residues. The CDR3 here is CASSPIPGTGEQYF. The CDR3 bases are TGTGCCAGCAGCCCGATCCCGGGGACAGGCGAGCAGTACTTC.

The chain couples TRBV6-5 to TRBJ2-3; a possible D gene is TRBD2 (7 bases). Germline lookup yields CDR1 MNHEY and CDR2 SVGAGI. V was cut by 1 base and J by 1 base, with 9 bases left in between. This CDR3 is 15 amino acids long. The CDR3 loop is CASSYWGGRTDTQYF. The CDR3 nucleotides are TGTGCCAGCAGTTACTGGGGGGGGCGCACAGATACGCAGTATTTT.

This clone was picked up one time. V and J are TRBV10-1 and TRBJ2-2; the D is unclear. Germline loops: CDR1 WNHNN, CDR2 SYGVQD (reference sequence). V was cut by 3 bases and J by 1 base, with 9 bases left in between. This CDR3 contains 15 residues. CDR3 DNA: TGCGCCAGCAGTGATTTACAGAGGAACACCGGGGAGCTGTTTTTT. Translation: CASSDLQRNTGELFF.

In DNA form, the CDR3 reads TGTGCCAGCCTGGCGGGGGGGCAAGAGACCCAGTACTTC. Amino acid sequence: CASLAGGQETQYF. The chain uses TRBV6-5 and TRBJ2-5; TRBD2 agrees at 9 bases. The germline V gene has CDR1 MNHEY and CDR2 SVGAGI. J lost 2 bases, V lost 8 bases, and 3 bases had no gene match. The CDR3 contains 13 residues.

The CDR3 bases are TGTGCCAGCAGCTTCACAGGGGGGGAGACTGAAGCTTTCTTT. Protein: CASSFTGGETEAFF. The J gene is TRBJ1-1, the V gene TRBV11-2; 8 bases are shared with TRBD1. This CDR3 contains 14 residues. Germline V lookup: CDR1 SGHAT, CDR2 FQNNGV. With 3 bases clipped from V and 5 bases from J, the junction kept 5 bases outside the gene matches.

V usage is TRBV5-1 and J usage is TRBJ1-2, with D possibly matching TRBD1 (6 bases). The V and J ends lost 6 bases and 2 bases respectively, with 11 bases between them. This CDR3 comprises 13 residues. Germline CDR1 and CDR2: SGHRS and YFSETQ. The CDR3 loop reads CASTPRGNYGYTF. Here the CDR3 DNA reads TGCGCCAGCACCCCCAGGGGCAACTATGGCTACACCTTC.

The rearrangement joins TRBV6-6 to TRBJ1-1; D gene uncertain. The CDR3 spans 11 residues. Germline CDR1 and CDR2: MNHNY and SVGAGI (reference sequence). V was clipped by 6 bases and J by 11 bases, with 13 bases between them. CDR3 nucleotides: TGTGCCAGCAGGCCCTCAGAGCGGGCTTTCTTT. It is translated as CASRPSERAFF.

The chain combines TRBV4-3 with TRBJ2-2, with D possibly being TRBD1 (5 bases). CDR1 LGHNA and CDR2 YSLEER come from the germline V gene. Trimming removed 4 bases from V and 5 bases from J, with 11 bases in between. This CDR3 region has 14 residues. CDR3 amino acids: CASSRQGVTGELFF. DNA of the CDR3: TGCGCCAGCAGCCGGCAGGGTGTTACCGGGGAGCTGTTTTTT.

V gene TRBV5-1 combines with J gene TRBJ2-1; 11 bases map to TRBD1. This CDR3 is 15 amino acids long. Germline V gives CDR1 SGHRS, CDR2 YFSETQ. Losses at the gene ends were 4 bases for V and 5 bases for J; bases not matched to a gene: 5. Here the CDR3 DNA reads TGCGCCAGCAGCAGGGACAGGGGGAGCAACAATGAGCAGTTCTTC. As protein: CASSRDRGSNNEQFF.

This clone was seen a few times. The rearrangement links TRBV5-1 to TRBJ2-1; 10 nucleotides agree with TRBD1. The CDR3 totals 14 residues. Trimming cost V 1 base and J 6 bases; bases outside gene matches: 1. Germline V CDR1 and CDR2: SGHRS, YFSETQ. The CDR3 loop is CASSLRDRGNEQFF. The DNA for the CDR3 is TGCGCCAGCAGCTTGCGGGACAGGGGCAATGAGCAGTTCTTC.

This chain joins TRBV10-3 and TRBJ1-5, with unresolved D. Per germline, CDR1 ENHRY and CDR2 SYGVKD. Trimming shortened V by 3 bases and J by 2 bases, and 11 bases separated the two germline ends. The CDR3 is 15 residues long. The CDR3 DNA reads TGTGCCATCAGTGATAATGACGAGGGCAATCAGCCCCAGCATTTT. Protein: CAISDNDEGNQPQHF.

The chain recombines TRBV11-2 with TRBJ2-7; a possible D gene is TRBD2 (6 bases). Germline V gene lookup returns CDR1 SGHAT and CDR2 FQNNGV. V shed 3 bases and J shed 1 base, with 16 bases lying between them. This CDR3 region has 16 residues. The CDR3 loop is CASSFGGDVWSYEQYF. CDR3 coding DNA: TGTGCCAGCAGCTTCGGGGGAGACGTGTGGTCCTACGAGCAGTACTTC.